This entry describes one T cell receptor beta chain. The second PCR ran about 7 to 12 cycles with a sample-barcoded 5' primer and J-beta primers. TCRdb fed the 5' RACE reads into MiXCR, producing one record per CDR3 protein. The table has hundreds of thousands of distinct CDR3 sequences, 49% seen once. This entry comes from a study of blood T cells in healthy people across ages. Study overall: Template switching picked up about one barcoded beta molecule for each two T cells.

The CDR3 contains 13 residues. Trimming stripped 9 bases from V and 4 bases from J, with 15 bases between. The germline CDR1 and CDR2 sequences are ENHRY and SYGVKD. Caucasian individuals from Russia who were healthy and aged about 6 to 95 acted as donors. Total RNA was extracted at no less than 6 micrograms per sample. The clonotype was recovered from a woman aged 55-70 years in good health. What was sequenced was blood. This sequence joins TRBV10-3 and TRBJ1-1; D uncertain. The chain's CDR3 is CAMKETRSTEAFF. CDR3 nucleotides: TGTGCCATGAAGGAGACACGATCCACTGAAGCTTTCTTT.